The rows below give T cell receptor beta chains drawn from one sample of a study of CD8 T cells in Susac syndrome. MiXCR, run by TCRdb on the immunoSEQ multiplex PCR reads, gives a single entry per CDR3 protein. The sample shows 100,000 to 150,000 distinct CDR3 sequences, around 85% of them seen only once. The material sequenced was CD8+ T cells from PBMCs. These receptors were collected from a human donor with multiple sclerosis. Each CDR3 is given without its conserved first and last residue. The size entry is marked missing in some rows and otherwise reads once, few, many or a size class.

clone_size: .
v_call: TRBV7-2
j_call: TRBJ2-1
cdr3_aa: ASSLGVWGNEQF

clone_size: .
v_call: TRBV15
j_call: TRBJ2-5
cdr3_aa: ATSRDETWETQY

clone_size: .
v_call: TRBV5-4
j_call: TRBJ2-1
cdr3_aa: ASSVGWHNEQF

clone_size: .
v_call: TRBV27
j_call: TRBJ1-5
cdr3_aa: ASSLVGTYSNQPQH

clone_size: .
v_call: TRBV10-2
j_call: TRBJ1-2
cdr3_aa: ASSESVVYGYT

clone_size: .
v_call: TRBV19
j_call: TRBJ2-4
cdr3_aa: ASSMKGEKTEAKNIQY

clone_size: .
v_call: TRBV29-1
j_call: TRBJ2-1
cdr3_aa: SVGGQGDEQF

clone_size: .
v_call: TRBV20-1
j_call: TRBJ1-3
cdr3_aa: SARERDSGNTIY

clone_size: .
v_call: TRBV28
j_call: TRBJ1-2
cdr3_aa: ASSYGTNYGYT

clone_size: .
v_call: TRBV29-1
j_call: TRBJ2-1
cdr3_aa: SAIQSEQF

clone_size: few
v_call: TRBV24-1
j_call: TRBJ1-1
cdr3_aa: ATSESRGTEAF

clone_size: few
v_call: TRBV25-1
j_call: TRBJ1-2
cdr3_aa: ASSESHTAIDIHNYGYT

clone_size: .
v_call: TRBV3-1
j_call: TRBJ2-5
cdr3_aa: ASRPGTRQETQY

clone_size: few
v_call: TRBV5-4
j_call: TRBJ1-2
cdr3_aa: ASSLGVTIYGYT

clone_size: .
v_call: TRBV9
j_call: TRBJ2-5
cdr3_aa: ASSVEGGSGTQY

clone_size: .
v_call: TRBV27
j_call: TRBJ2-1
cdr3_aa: ASSLTGWVVNEQF

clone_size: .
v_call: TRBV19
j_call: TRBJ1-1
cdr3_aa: ASSINSNMNTEAF